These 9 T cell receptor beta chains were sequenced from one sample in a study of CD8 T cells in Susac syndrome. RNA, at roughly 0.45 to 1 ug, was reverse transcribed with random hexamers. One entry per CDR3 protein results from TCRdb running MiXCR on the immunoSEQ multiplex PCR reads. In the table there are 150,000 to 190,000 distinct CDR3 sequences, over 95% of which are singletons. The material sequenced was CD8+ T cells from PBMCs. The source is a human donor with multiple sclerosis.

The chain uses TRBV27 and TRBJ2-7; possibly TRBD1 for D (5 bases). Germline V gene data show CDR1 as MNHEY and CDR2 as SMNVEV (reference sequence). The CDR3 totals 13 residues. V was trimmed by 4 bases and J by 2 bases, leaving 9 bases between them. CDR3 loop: CASSWRQPYEQYF. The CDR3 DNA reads TGTGCCAGCAGTTGGAGACAGCCCTACGAGCAGTACTTC.

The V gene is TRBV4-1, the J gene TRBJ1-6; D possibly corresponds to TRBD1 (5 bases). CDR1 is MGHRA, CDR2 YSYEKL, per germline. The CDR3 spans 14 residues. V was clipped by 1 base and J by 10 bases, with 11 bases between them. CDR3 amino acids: CASSQGQGWSPLHF. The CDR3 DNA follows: TGCGCCAGCAGCCAAGGGCAGGGCTGGTCACCCCTCCACTTT.

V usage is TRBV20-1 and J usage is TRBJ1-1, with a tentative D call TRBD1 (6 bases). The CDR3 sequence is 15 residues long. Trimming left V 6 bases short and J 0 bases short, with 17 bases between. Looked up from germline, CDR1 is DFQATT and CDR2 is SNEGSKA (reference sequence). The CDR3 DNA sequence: TGCAGTGCCGCCAGGGGCACAGGGTTGAACACTGAAGCTTTCTTT. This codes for CSAARGTGLNTEAFF.

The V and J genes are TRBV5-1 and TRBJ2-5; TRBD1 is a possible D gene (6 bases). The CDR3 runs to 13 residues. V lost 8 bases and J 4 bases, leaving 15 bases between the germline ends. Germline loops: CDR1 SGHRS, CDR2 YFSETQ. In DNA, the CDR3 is TGCGCCAGTCCCAGGGGACGTCGAGAGACCCAGTACTTC. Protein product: CASPRGRRETQYF.

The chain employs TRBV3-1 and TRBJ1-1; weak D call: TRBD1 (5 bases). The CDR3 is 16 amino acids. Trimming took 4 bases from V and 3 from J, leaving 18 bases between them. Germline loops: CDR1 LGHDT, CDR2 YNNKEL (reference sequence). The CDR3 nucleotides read TGTGCCAGCAGCCCCTCGGGGTTGGAAGGGGACACTGAAGCTTTCTTT. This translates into CASSPSGLEGDTEAFF.

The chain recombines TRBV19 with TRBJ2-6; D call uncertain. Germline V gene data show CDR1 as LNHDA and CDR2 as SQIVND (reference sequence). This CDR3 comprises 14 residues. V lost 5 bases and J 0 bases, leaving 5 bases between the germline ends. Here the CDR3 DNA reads TGTGCCAGTAGTTGGGGCTCTGGGGCCAACGTCCTGACTTTC. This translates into CASSWGSGANVLTF. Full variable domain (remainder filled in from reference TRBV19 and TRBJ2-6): DGGITQSPKYLFRKEGQNVTLSCEQNLNHDAMYWYRQDPGQGLRLIYYSQIVNDFQKGDIAEGYSVSREKKESFPLTVTSAQKNPTAFYLCASSWGSGANVLTFGAGSRLTVL.

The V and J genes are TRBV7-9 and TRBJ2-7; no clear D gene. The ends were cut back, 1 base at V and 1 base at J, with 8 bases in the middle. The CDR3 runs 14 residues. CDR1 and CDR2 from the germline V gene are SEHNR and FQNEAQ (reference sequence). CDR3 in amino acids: CASSLEYRSYEQYF. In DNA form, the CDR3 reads TGTGCCAGCAGCTTAGAGTACAGATCCTACGAGCAGTACTTC.

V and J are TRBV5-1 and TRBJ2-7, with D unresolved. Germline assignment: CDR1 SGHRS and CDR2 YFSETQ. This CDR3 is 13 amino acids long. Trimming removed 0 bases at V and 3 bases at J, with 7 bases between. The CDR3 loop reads CASSLGWDYEQYV. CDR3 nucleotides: TGCGCCAGCAGCTTGGGCTGGGACTACGAGCAGTACGTC.

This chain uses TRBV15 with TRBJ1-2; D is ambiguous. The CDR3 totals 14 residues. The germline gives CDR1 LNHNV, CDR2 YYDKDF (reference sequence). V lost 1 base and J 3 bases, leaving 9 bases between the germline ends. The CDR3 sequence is CATSRGTSHYGYTF. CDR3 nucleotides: TGTGCCACCAGCAGAGGAACCTCGCACTATGGCTACACCTTC.